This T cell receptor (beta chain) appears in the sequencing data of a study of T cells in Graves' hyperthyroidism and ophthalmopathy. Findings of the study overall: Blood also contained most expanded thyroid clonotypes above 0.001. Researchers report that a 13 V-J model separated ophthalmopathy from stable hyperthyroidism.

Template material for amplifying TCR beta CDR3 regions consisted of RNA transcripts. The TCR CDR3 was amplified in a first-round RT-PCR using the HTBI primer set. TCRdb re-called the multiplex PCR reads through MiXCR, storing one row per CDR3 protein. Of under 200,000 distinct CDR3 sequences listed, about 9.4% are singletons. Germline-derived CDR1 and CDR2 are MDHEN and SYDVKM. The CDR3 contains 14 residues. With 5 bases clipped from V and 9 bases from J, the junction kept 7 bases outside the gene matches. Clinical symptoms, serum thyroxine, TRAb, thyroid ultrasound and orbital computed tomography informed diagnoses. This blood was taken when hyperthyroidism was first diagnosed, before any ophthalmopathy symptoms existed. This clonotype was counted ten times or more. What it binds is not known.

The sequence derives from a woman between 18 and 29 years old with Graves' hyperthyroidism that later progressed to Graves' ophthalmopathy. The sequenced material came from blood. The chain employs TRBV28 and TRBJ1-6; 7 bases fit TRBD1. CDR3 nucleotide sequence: TGTGCCAGCAGTCCCCACAGGGGACGTTCACCCCTCCACTTT. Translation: CASSPHRGRSPLHF.